This T cell receptor beta chain is from a study of type 1 regulatory T cells. Overall study context: This in vitro CD4 product, T-allo10, is enriched for Tr1 cells and alloantigen-specific.

Notes on this clonotype: Antigen unknown.

MiXCR, applied by TCRdb to the reads, yields one record per CDR3 protein. The table lists roughly 60,000 distinct CDR3 sequences, less than 65% of them singletons. Study conclusions and caveats: Type 1 regulatory T cells had a more restricted TCR repertoire than non-type 1 regulatory T cells.

The V gene's germline CDR1 is MNHNS and CDR2 SASEGT. The CDR3 is made up of 15 amino acids. V lost 5 bases to trimming and J lost 3 bases; unmatched junction nucleotides: 8. The chain combines TRBV6-1 with TRBJ1-2; TRBD1 matches at 8 bases. What was sequenced was cultured non-Tr1 T cells, either the whole culture or a sorted T cell fraction (not recorded which). The sequence was obtained from a human donor in good health. CDR3 sequence: CASSPRATGDYGYTF. The CDR3 DNA follows: TGTGCCAGCAGTCCCCGTGCGACAGGGGACTATGGCTACACCTTC.